The 15 T cell receptor beta chains listed next were all sequenced from one sample in a study of blood T cell repertoires in COVID-19. Here immunoSEQ multiplex PCR was the method, and the copy in TCRdb shows in-frame clones only, minus some. This sample has over 300,000 clones, with 65% to 85% found just once. The sample taken for sequencing was peripheral blood. The receptors stem from a woman aged 45-60 years with acute or convalescent COVID-19.

The chain employs TRBV30 and TRBJ2-7, with TRBD1 identical over 7 bases. The CDR3 covers 13 residues. The ends lost 3 bases at V and 9 bases at J; junction bases unmatched: 11. Germline CDR1 is GTSNPN and CDR2 is SVGIG (reference sequence). The CDR3 coding sequence is TGTGCCTGGAGAGGGACAGTTTTACGACGGCAGTACTTC. This codes for CAWRGTVLRRQYF.

This chain connects TRBV11-2 to TRBJ2-7; 8 nucleotides agree with TRBD2. The CDR3 is 17 residues long. The junction had 13 bases not matched to a gene; V was cut back by 3 bases and J by 3 bases. Per germline, CDR1 SGHAT and CDR2 FQNNGV. CDR3 in amino acids: CASSFSFFSGGLYEQYV. CDR3 nucleotides: TGTGCCAGCAGCTTTTCTTTCTTCTCGGGAGGGCTCTACGAGCAGTACGTC.

The rearrangement joins TRBV27 to TRBJ2-2, with 7 bases fitting TRBD1. The germline gives CDR1 MNHEY, CDR2 SMNVEV (reference sequence). After removal of 5 bases from V and 6 bases from J, the junction contained 6 bases not matched to a gene. There are 14 residues in the CDR3. This CDR3 reads CASSPGTEAGELFF. The CDR3 DNA sequence: TGTGCCAGCAGTCCCGGGACAGAGGCCGGGGAGCTGTTTTTT.

V is TRBV3-1 (or the pseudogene TRBV3-2) and J is TRBJ2-3; D unclear. CDR1 and CDR2 (germline): LGHDT, YNNKEL (reference sequence). The CDR3 extends over 13 amino acids. V was trimmed by 5 bases and J by 5 bases, leaving 11 bases between them. CDR3 region: CASSYQDGDTQYF. The CDR3 DNA reads as TGTGCCAGCAGCTATCAGGATGGAGATACGCAGTATTTT.

The chain links TRBV5-5 to TRBJ1-5; TRBD1 aligns across 9 bases. Trimming at V came to 4 bases and at J to 8 bases, leaving 4 bases not matched to a gene. CDR3 length equals 13 residues. Germline assignment: CDR1 SGHKS and CDR2 YYEKEE (reference sequence). The chain's CDR3 is CASSLTGGEPQHF. CDR3 coding DNA: TGTGCCAGCAGCCTGACAGGGGGTGAGCCCCAGCATTTT.

This rearrangement joins TRBV2 to TRBJ2-1, with D perhaps TRBD1 (6 bases). Germline loops: CDR1 SNHLY, CDR2 FYNNEI. V lost 7 bases and J lost 4, with 11 bases in between. This CDR3 is built from 13 residues. In DNA form, the CDR3 reads TGTGCCAGCAAGGGCGGACAGTACAATGAGCAGTTCTTC. This encodes CASKGGQYNEQFF.

This clone was counted once. V gene TRBV29-1 combines with J gene TRBJ1-1; tentative D call: TRBD1 (5 bases). The CDR3 contains 15 residues. The V and J ends lost 4 bases and 1 base respectively, with 16 bases between them. Germline-derived CDR1 and CDR2 are SQVTM and ANQGSEA. DNA of the CDR3: TGCAGCGTTGTCCCCGGGACTGGCAAGAACACTGAAGCTTTCTTT. This gives the protein CSVVPGTGKNTEAFF.

V is TRBV27 and J is TRBJ2-3; TRBD2 aligns across 9 bases. The CDR3 covers 18 residues. Germline lookup yields CDR1 MNHEY and CDR2 SMNVEV (reference sequence). J was trimmed by 1 base and V by 1 base; bases with no gene match: 9. The CDR3 loop is CASSLFSGGSYRTDTQYF. The DNA for the CDR3 is TGTGCCAGCAGTTTATTCAGCGGGGGGTCGTATCGCACAGATACGCAGTATTTT.

The gene calls are TRBV29-1 and TRBJ2-7, with D possibly being TRBD2 (6 bases). The CDR3 extends over 11 amino acids. V lost 3 bases and J 6 bases, leaving 9 bases between the germline ends. CDR1 is SQVTM, CDR2 ANQGSEA, per germline. CDR3 nucleotide sequence: TGCAGCGTTGAGGTGGGGGGCGAGCAGTACGTC. It translates to CSVEVGGEQYV.

This sequence joins TRBV28 and TRBJ2-3; maybe TRBD1 (5 bases). CDR1 MDHEN and CDR2 SYDVKM come from the germline V gene. The germline V and J ends were trimmed by 0 bases and 5 bases, with 12 bases remaining between them. The length of the CDR3 is 15 residues. Here the CDR3 reads CASSLWQGGGDTQYF. The DNA for the CDR3 is TGTGCCAGCAGTTTATGGCAGGGCGGTGGAGATACGCAGTATTTT. The variable domain in full, with the rest retrieved from reference TRBV28 and TRBJ2-3, is DVKVTQSSRYLVKRTGEKVFLECVQDMDHENMFWYRQDPGLGLRLIYFSYDVKMKEKGDIPEGYSVSREKKERFSLILESASTNQTSMYLCASSLWQGGGDTQYFGPGTRLTVL.

In nucleotides, the CDR3 is TGTGCCAGCAGCTGGAACAGGGTGCTGAACACTGAAGCTTTCTTT. Residues: CASSWNRVLNTEAFF. The V and J genes are TRBV27 and TRBJ1-1; D possibly corresponds to TRBD1 (6 bases). The V and J ends lost 6 bases and 0 bases respectively, with 14 bases between them. CDR3 length equals 15 residues. Germline V lookup: CDR1 MNHEY, CDR2 SMNVEV (reference sequence).

As to this clone: Other DNA sequences in this sample translate to the same CDR3. V usage is TRBV2 and J usage is TRBJ1-2, with D maybe TRBD1 (6 bases). Germline V gene data show CDR1 as SNHLY and CDR2 as FYNNEI. The CDR3 runs 13 residues. Trimming took off 4 bases at V and 0 bases at J, with 6 bases between the two ends. The CDR3 DNA reads as TGTGCCAGCAGTGGGACAGCTAACTATGGCTACACCTTC. Translation: CASSGTANYGYTF.

This sequence joins TRBV12-3 or TRBV12-4 and TRBJ2-5; D gene ambiguous. The CDR3 covers 12 residues. The V end was cut by 5 bases, the J end by 4 bases, with 8 bases between. The CDR3 region is CASSDPGETQYF. CDR3 DNA: TGTGCCAGCAGTGATCCCGGAGAGACCCAGTACTTC.

As concerns this clone: This same CDR3 is encoded by further DNA sequences in the sample. V is TRBV30 and J is TRBJ1-5; unclear D gene. The CDR3 is made up of 16 amino acids. V lost 1 base to trimming and J lost 0 bases, with 13 bases between them. Germline values: CDR1 GTSNPN, CDR2 SVGIG (reference sequence). This CDR3 reads CAWSDPRGYSNQPQHF. CDR3 DNA sequence: TGTGCCTGGAGTGACCCCCGGGGTTATAGCAATCAGCCCCAGCATTTT.

J is TRBJ1-2 and V is TRBV25-1; 9 nucleotides match TRBD1. V lost 3 bases, J lost 8 bases, and 10 bases stayed unmatched. The germline CDR1 and CDR2 sequences are MGHDK and SYGVNS. The CDR3 has 15 residues. The CDR3 loop reads CASSDTGTGTSGYTF. The CDR3 DNA sequence: TGTGCCAGCAGTGACACCGGGACAGGGACGTCAGGCTACACCTTC.